Listed here are 19 T cell receptor beta chains from one sample, sequenced in a study of cytomegalovirus exposure and HLA in healthy donors. The PCR contained 60 Vbeta and 13 Jbeta primers. The protocol was immunoSEQ multiplex PCR, while the TCRdb copy is restricted to in-frame clones and leaves out a portion. The sample lists about 260,000 clones, 65% to 85% occurring once. Input material: PBMCs. All receptors come from a female donor in good health and CMV-seronegative.

The genes are TRBV18 and TRBJ2-2, with TRBD2 matching over 8 bases. The length of the CDR3 is 15 residues. The junction had 7 bases not matched to a gene; V was cut back by 3 bases and J by 7 bases. Germline V CDR1 and CDR2: KGHSH, LQKENI. The CDR3 bases are TGTGCCAGCTCACCGCGAGCGGGAGCGGGCGGGGAGCTGTTTTTT. It is translated as CASSPRAGAGGELFF.

The rearrangement uses TRBV15 and TRBJ1-1; TRBD1 matches 8 bases. The junction had 8 bases not matched to a gene; V was cut back by 4 bases and J by 1 base. Germline CDR1 and CDR2: LNHNV and YYDKDF (reference sequence). CDR3 length: 16 residues. The CDR3 DNA follows: TGTGCCACCAGCACCAGACAGGGGAGACCGAACACTGAAGCTTTCTTT. Amino acid sequence: CATSTRQGRPNTEAFF. Full variable domain (outside the CDR3, taken from reference TRBV15 and TRBJ1-1): DAMVIQNPRYQVTQFGKPVTLSCSQTLNHNVMYWYQQKSSQAPKLLFHYYDKDFNNEADTPDNFQSRRPNTSFCFLDIRSPGLGDTAMYLCATSTRQGRPNTEAFFGQGTRLTVV.

This chain links TRBV13 with TRBJ2-7; perhaps TRBD2 as D (6 bases). V lost 0 bases to trimming and J lost 1 base, with 13 bases between them. Germline V CDR1 and CDR2: PRHDT, FYEKMQ (reference sequence). This CDR3 is 16 amino acids long. CDR3 DNA: TGTGCCAGCAGCTTAGGCGTAGGGACTGTATCCTACGAGCAGTACTTC. The encoded protein is CASSLGVGTVSYEQYF.

The gene calls are TRBV30 and TRBJ1-3; 8 bases agree with TRBD1. CDR1 is GTSNPN and CDR2 is SVGIG in the germline V gene (reference sequence). This CDR3 has 18 residues. Trimming cost V 2 bases and J 0 bases; bases outside gene matches: 12. The CDR3 protein is CAWSSGQGFYSSGNTIYF. CDR3 sequence (DNA): TGTGCCTGGAGTAGCGGACAGGGCTTCTATTCCTCTGGAAACACCATATATTTT.

This clone was seen only once. The chain is built from TRBV7-9 and TRBJ1-1, with TRBD1 as a possible D gene (6 bases). Per the germline V gene, CDR1 is SEHNR and CDR2 is FQNEAQ (reference sequence). V was cut by 1 base and J by 1 base, with 13 bases left in between. The CDR3 consists of 16 residues. In DNA form, the CDR3 reads TGTGCCAGCAGCTTAGGAGGACAGTGGCCGAACACTGAAGCTTTCTTT. It specifies CASSLGGQWPNTEAFF.

The chain carries TRBV27 and TRBJ2-1; maybe TRBD2 (5 bases). V gave up 8 bases and J gave up 8 bases, with 22 bases separating them. The CDR3 has 15 residues. The germline V gene has CDR1 MNHEY and CDR2 SMNVEV (reference sequence). CDR3 protein: CASPPAAGEIHEQFF. The CDR3 DNA sequence: TGTGCCAGCCCCCCCGCCGCGGGCGAGATTCATGAGCAGTTCTTC.

The chain links TRBV28 to TRBJ1-5; D remains unclear. Trimming cost V 5 bases and J 2 bases, with 13 bases left between them. The CDR3 has 15 residues. Germline V CDR1 and CDR2: MDHEN, SYDVKM. The CDR3: CASSAGILGNQPQHF. The CDR3 DNA reads as TGTGCCAGCAGTGCCGGGATTTTAGGCAATCAGCCCCAGCATTTT.

This clone was counted a few times. The CDR3 bases are TGTGCCAGCAGCTTGGGGCAACAAGAGACCCAGTACTTC. It translates to CASSLGQQETQYF. The rearrangement links TRBV5-4 to TRBJ2-5; no firm D call. This CDR3 contains 13 residues. The germline gives CDR1 SGHNT, CDR2 YYREEE (reference sequence). The V and J ends lost 0 bases and 2 bases respectively, with 5 bases between them.

The chain couples TRBV6-1 to TRBJ1-5, with D hard to call. Germline V gene data show CDR1 as MNHNS and CDR2 as SASEGT. The length of the CDR3 is 14 residues. Trimming pared 7 bases from V and 6 bases from J, leaving 16 bases between. In DNA form, the CDR3 reads TGTGCCAGCAACCGGGGTAACGTGGGTCAGCCCCAGCATTTT. Translated: CASNRGNVGQPQHF.

This rearrangement joins TRBV2 to TRBJ2-2; 8 bases are a match to TRBD2. Germline assignment: CDR1 SNHLY and CDR2 FYNNEI. V trimming: 4 bases; J trimming: 0 bases; junction bases outside the gene matches: 7. The CDR3 totals 17 residues. The CDR3 reads CASSVQSGSANTGELFF. The CDR3 DNA is TGTGCCAGCAGTGTTCAAAGCGGGAGCGCGAACACCGGGGAGCTGTTTTTT.

As for this clone: Germline is not matched at one junction end, which may reflect a read error. V gene TRBV6-1 combines with J gene TRBJ1-1; D is unclear. Germline CDR1 is MNHNS and CDR2 is SASEGT. This CDR3 comprises 11 residues. CDR3 sequence: CASPGNAEAFF. The CDR3 DNA sequence: TGTGCCAGCCCCGGGAACGCTGAAGCTTTCTTT.

This rearrangement joins TRBV10-3 to TRBJ1-5; 7 positions match TRBD1. Trimming at V came to 10 bases and at J to 5 bases, leaving 8 bases not matched to a gene. CDR3 length equals 13 residues. CDR1 is ENHRY, CDR2 SYGVKD, per germline. CDR3: CANRQGLDQPQHF. The CDR3 DNA sequence: TGTGCCAACCGACAGGGCCTGGATCAGCCCCAGCATTTT.

The chain recombines TRBV7-9 with TRBJ2-3; D gene uncertain. CDR3 size: 15 residues. Trimming shortened V by 4 bases and J by 1 base, and 12 bases separated the two germline ends. Germline V gene data show CDR1 as SEHNR and CDR2 as FQNEAQ (reference sequence). CDR3 nucleotide sequence: TGTGCCAGCAGCTACCTGTTGGCCCGCACAGATACGCAGTATTTT. Residues: CASSYLLARTDTQYF.

The chain uses TRBV7-9 and TRBJ2-3, with 13 bases matching TRBD2. V shed 3 bases, J shed 3 bases, and the junction held 3 bases outside the gene matches. There are 16 residues in the CDR3. The germline gives CDR1 SEHNR, CDR2 FQNEAQ (reference sequence). The CDR3 protein is CASSLRTSGRTDTQYF. In DNA, the CDR3 is TGTGCCAGCAGCTTGCGGACTAGCGGGAGAACAGATACGCAGTATTTT.

The chain employs TRBV5-4 and TRBJ2-4, with a weak D call TRBD1 (6 bases). The CDR3 covers 17 residues. Trimming left V 3 bases short and J 3 bases short, with 19 bases between. CDR1 is SGHNT and CDR2 is YYREEE in the germline V gene (reference sequence). DNA of the CDR3: TGTGCCAGCAGCTGGGGGATCAGGGGTGGGAGCAAAAACATTCAGTACTTC. Translation gives CASSWGIRGGSKNIQYF. The full variable domain, its missing parts supplied by reference TRBV5-4 and TRBJ2-4, is ETGVTQSPTHLIKTRGQQVTLRCSSQSGHNTVSWYQQALGQGPQFIFQYYREEENGRGNFPPRFSGLQFPNYSSELNVNALELDDSALYLCASSWGIRGGSKNIQYFGAGTRLSVL.

The chain joins TRBV5-1 to TRBJ2-5; TRBD2 matches at 7 bases. The assigned J gene may be wrong: the sequence end matches TRBJ2-7 better. The CDR3 consists of 14 residues. CDR1 SGHRS and CDR2 YFSETQ come from the germline V gene. CDR3 in DNA: TGCGCCAGCAGCTTGGGACTAGCCTCCTACGAGCAGTACTTC. This sequence encodes CASSLGLASYEQYF.

The V gene is TRBV29-1, the J gene TRBJ2-1; 11 positions agree with TRBD2. Losses at the gene ends were 3 bases for V and 2 bases for J; bases not matched to a gene: 3. The CDR3 has 15 residues. Germline V gene sequence: CDR1 SQVTM, CDR2 ANQGSEA. CDR3 protein: CSVEGTSGPYNEQFF. The CDR3 DNA reads TGCAGCGTTGAGGGGACTAGCGGCCCCTACAATGAGCAGTTCTTC.

This clone was counted between two and nine times. The V and J genes are TRBV7-2 and TRBJ2-7; 9 nucleotides match TRBD1. Trimming took 6 bases from V and 6 from J; bases not matched to a gene: 9. The CDR3 runs to 14 residues. Germline V gives CDR1 SGHTA, CDR2 FQGNSA. CDR3 sequence reads: CASSPDRGYGEQYF. CDR3 DNA sequence: TGTGCCAGCAGTCCGGACAGGGGATATGGCGAGCAGTACTTC.

This clone has a single count. This chain links TRBV7-8 with TRBJ1-5; D might be TRBD1 (6 bases). V was clipped by 1 base and J by 6 bases, with 13 bases between them. Germline CDR1 is SGHVS and CDR2 is FQNEAQ. The CDR3 contains 15 residues. The CDR3 reads CASSLEGVGIQPQHF. In DNA, the CDR3 is TGTGCCAGCAGCTTAGAGGGGGTAGGGATTCAGCCCCAGCATTTT.